The 4 T cell receptor beta chains given below trace back to one sample, sequenced in a study of T cell repertoires in cytomegalovirus infection. TCRdb passed the reads through MiXCR, listing each CDR3 protein once. Among roughly 730,000 distinct CDR3 sequences, 30% to 40% were seen once, and the ten largest hold approximately 18%. These receptors are not linked to any known antigen. This specimen consisted of cultured PBMCs, obtained from culture after CMV antigen stimulation. The receptors stem from a human donor in good health (CMV status not recorded). Some clones in this sample may be carry-over from other donors' samples.

There are many counts of this clonotype. An end of the junction differs from the germline gene, which may be a read error. The chain is built from TRBV7-2 and TRBJ1-2, with a weak D call TRBD1 (6 bases). There are 12 residues in the CDR3. The germline V gene encodes CDR1 SGHTA and CDR2 FQGNSA. Written as DNA, the CDR3 is TGTGCCAGCAGCTTGAATCCGGGACAAGCTGCATTC. Translating gives CASSLNPGQAAF.

This rearrangement joins TRBV2 to TRBJ1-1, with TRBD1 identical over 7 bases. Germline V gene lookup returns CDR1 SNHLY and CDR2 FYNNEI. The CDR3 spans 14 residues. With V trimmed by 10 bases and J by 0 bases, 8 bases remained unmatched. The CDR3 DNA reads TGTGCCACCCGGGACAGAAACATGAACACTGAAGCTTTCTTT. Amino acid sequence: CATRDRNMNTEAFF.

CDR3 amino acids: CASTPPGQGGNEQFF. In nucleotides, the CDR3 is TGTGCCAGCACCCCCCCGGGACAGGGTGGCAATGAGCAGTTCTTC. The chain is built from TRBV7-2 and TRBJ2-1; TRBD1 matches at 9 bases. CDR3 length: 15 residues. Germline CDR1 reads SGHTA; CDR2 reads FQGNSA. The V gene end was trimmed by 7 bases and the J gene end by 6 bases; junction bases not matched to a gene: 10.

This chain links TRBV7-2 with TRBJ1-5, with 8 bases aligning to TRBD1. Trimming at V came to 5 bases and at J to 7 bases, leaving 10 bases not matched to a gene. There are 15 residues in the CDR3. The V gene's germline CDR1 is SGHTA and CDR2 FQGNSA. In DNA, the CDR3 is TGTGCCAGCAGCCCGAACAGGGGGAGAGGGCAGCCCCAGCATTTT. It yields the protein CASSPNRGRGQPQHF.